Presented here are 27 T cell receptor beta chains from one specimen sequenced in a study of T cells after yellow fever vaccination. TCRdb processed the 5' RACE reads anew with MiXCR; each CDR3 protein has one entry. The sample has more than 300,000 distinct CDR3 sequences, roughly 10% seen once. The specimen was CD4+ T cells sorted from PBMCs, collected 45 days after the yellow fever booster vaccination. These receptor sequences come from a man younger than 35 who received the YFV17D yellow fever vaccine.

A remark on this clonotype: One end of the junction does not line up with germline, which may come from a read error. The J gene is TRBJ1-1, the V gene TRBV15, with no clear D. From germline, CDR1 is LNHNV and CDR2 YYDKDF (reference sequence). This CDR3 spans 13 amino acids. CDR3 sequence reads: CATTRDLNTESFF. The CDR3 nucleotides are TGTGCCACCACGCGTGACTTGAACACTGAATCTTTCTTT.

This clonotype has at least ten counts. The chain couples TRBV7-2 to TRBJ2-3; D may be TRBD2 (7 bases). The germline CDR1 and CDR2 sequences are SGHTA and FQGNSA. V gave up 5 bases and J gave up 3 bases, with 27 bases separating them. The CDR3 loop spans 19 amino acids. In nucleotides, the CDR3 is TGTGCCAGCAGCCGAGAGGGGAGGGGGGGCACCCCAGCGACAGATACGCAGTATTTT. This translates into CASSREGRGGTPATDTQYF.

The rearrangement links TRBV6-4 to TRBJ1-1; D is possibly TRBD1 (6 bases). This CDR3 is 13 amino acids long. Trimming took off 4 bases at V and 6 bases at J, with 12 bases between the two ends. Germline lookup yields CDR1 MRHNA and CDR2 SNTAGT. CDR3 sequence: CASSAVRGAEAFF. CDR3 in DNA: TGTGCCAGCAGTGCGGTCAGGGGTGCTGAAGCTTTCTTT.

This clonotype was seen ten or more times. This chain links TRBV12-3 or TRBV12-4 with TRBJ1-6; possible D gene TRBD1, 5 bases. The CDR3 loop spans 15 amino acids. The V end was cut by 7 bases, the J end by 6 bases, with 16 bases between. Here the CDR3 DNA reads TGTGCCAGCAAACGCAGGGAAGTGTTTAATTCACCCCTCCACTTT. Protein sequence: CASKRREVFNSPLHF.

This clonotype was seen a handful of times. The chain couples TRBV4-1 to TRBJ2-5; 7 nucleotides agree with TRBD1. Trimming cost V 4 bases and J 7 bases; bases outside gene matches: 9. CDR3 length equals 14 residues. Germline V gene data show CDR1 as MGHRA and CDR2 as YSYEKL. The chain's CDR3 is CASSRGQAPLTQYF. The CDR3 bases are TGCGCCAGCAGCCGAGGACAGGCCCCACTGACCCAGTACTTC.

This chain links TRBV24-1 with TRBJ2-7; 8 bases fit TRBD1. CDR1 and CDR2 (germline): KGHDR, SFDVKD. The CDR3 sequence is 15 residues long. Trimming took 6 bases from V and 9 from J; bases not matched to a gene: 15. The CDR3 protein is CATSISLTGEMRQYF. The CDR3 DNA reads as TGTGCCACCAGTATCTCGTTGACAGGGGAGATGAGGCAGTACTTC.

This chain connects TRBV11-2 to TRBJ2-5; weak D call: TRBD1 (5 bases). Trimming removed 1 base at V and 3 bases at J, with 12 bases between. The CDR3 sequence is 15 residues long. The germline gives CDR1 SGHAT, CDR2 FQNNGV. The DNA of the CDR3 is TGTGCCAGCAGCTTAGGATCTGGACAAGAAGAGACCCAGTACTTC. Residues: CASSLGSGQEETQYF.

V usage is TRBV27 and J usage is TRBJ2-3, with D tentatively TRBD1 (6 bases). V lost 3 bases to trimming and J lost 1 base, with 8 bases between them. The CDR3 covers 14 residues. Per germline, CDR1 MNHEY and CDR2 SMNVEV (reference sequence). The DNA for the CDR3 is TGTGCCAGCAGTTTCAACAGGGGCACAGATACGCAGTATTTT. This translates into CASSFNRGTDTQYF.

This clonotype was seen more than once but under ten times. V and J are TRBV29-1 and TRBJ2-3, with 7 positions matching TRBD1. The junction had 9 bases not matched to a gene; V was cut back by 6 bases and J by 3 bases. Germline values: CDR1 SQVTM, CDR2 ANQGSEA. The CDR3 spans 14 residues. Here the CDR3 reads CSVQEQGRTDTQYF. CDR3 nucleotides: TGCAGCGTCCAGGAACAGGGGCGGACAGATACGCAGTATTTT.

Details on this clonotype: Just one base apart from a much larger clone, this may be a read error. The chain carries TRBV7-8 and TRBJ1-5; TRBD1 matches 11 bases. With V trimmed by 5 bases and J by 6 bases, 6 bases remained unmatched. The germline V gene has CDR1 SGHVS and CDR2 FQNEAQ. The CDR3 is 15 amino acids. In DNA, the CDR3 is TGTGCCAGCAGCATAGGACAGGGGGCAGGTCAGCCCCAGCATTTT. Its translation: CASSIGQGAGQPQHF.

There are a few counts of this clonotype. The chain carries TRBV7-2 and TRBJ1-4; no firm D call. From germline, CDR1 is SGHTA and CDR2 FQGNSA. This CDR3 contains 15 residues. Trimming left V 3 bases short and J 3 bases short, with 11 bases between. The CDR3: CASSFDRVPNEKLFF. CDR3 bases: TGTGCCAGCAGCTTTGACCGAGTGCCTAATGAAAAACTGTTTTTT.

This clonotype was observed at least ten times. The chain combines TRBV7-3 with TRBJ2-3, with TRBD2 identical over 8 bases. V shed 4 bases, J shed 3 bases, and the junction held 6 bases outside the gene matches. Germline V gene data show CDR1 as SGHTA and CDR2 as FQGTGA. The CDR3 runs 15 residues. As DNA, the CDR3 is TGTGCCAGCAGCTCGCTAGCGGGTGGTACAGATACGCAGTATTTT. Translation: CASSSLAGGTDTQYF.

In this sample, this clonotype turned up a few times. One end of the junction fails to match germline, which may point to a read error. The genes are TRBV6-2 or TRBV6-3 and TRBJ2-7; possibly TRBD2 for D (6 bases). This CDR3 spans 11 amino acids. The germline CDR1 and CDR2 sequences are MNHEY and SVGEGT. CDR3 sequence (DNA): TGTGCCAGCAGTCCGGCACGGGGACTGCACTTC. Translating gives CASSPARGLHF.

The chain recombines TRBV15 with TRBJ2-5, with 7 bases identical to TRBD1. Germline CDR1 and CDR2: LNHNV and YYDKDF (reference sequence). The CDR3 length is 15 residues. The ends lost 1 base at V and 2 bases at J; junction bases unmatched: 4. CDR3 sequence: CATSRGRDSQETQYF. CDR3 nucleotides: TGTGCCACCAGCAGAGGCCGGGACAGTCAAGAGACCCAGTACTTC.

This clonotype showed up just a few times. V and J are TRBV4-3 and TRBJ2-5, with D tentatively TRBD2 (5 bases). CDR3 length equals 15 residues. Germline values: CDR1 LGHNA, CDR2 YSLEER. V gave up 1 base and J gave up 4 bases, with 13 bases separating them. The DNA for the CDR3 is TGCGCCAGCAGCCAAGGTGTCTCGGGAACAGAGACCCAGTACTTC. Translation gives CASSQGVSGTETQYF.

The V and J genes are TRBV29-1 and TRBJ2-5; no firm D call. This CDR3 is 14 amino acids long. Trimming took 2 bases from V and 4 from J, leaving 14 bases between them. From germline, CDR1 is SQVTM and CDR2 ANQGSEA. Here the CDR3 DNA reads TGCAGCGTTGAAAACAGCCGGTCGGGAGAGACCCAGTACTTC. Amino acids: CSVENSRSGETQYF.

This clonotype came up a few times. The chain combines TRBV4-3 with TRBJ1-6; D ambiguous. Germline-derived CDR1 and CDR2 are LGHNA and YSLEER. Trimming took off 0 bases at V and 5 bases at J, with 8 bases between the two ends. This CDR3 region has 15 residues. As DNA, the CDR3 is TGCGCCAGCAGCCAAGATAGGCCGAATAATTCACCCCTCCACTTT. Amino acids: CASSQDRPNNSPLHF.

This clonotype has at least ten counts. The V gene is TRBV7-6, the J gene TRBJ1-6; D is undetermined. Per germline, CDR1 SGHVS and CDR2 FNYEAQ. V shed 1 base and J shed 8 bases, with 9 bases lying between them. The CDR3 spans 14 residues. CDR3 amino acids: CASSLGGRDSPLHF. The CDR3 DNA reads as TGTGCCAGCAGCTTAGGGGGAAGGGATTCACCCCTCCACTTT.

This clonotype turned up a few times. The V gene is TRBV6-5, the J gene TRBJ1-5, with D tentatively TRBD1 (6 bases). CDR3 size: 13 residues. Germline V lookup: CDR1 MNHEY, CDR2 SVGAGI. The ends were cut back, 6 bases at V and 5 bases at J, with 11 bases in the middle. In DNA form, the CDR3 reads TGTGCCAGCAGGGGACATTCCGATCAGCCCCAGCATTTT. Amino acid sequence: CASRGHSDQPQHF.

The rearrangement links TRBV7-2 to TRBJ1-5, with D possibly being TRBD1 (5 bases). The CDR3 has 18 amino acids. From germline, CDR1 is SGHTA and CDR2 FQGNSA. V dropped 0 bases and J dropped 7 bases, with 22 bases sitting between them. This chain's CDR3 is CASSLAYIQALPAQPQHF. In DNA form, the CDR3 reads TGTGCCAGCAGCTTAGCTTATATACAGGCCCTACCTGCACAGCCCCAGCATTTT.

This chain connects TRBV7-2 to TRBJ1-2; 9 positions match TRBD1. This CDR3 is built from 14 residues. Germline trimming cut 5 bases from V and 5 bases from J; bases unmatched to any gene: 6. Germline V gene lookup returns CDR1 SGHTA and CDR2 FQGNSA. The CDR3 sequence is CASSELGQGYGYTF. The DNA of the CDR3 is TGTGCCAGCAGCGAACTTGGACAGGGGTATGGCTACACCTTC.

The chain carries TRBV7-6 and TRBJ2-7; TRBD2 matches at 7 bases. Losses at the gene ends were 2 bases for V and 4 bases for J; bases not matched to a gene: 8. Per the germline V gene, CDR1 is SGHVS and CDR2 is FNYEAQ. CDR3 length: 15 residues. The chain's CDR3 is CASSLSEKRGYEQYV. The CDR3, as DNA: TGTGCCAGCAGCTTATCGGAAAAGCGGGGTTACGAGCAGTACGTC.

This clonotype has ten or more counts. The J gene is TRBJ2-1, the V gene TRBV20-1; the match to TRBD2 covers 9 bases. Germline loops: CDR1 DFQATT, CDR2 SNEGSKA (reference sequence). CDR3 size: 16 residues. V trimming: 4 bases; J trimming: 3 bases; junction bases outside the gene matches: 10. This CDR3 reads CSAISQAGGNYNEQFF. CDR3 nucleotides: TGCAGTGCTATTTCTCAGGCGGGGGGGAACTACAATGAGCAGTTCTTC.

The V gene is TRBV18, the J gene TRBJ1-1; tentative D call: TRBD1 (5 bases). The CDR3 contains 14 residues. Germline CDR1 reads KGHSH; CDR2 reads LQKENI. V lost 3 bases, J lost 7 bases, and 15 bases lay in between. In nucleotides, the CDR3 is TGTGCCAGCTCACCTCTCGGGGCAGGCCGTGAAGCTTTCTTT. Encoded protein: CASSPLGAGREAFF.

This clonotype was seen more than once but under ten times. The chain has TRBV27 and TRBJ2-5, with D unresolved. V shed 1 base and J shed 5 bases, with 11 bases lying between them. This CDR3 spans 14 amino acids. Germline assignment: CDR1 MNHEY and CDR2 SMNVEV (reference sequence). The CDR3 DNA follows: TGTGCCAGCAGTTTATTCCCGGCACGGGAGACCCAGTACTTC. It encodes CASSLFPARETQYF.

The CDR3 DNA follows: TGTGCCAGCAGAGACTTACAGGGGACAGTTATGAACACTGAAGCTTTCTTT. This translates into CASRDLQGTVMNTEAFF. The chain combines TRBV6-2 or TRBV6-3 with TRBJ1-1; 7 nucleotides match TRBD1. V was pared by 6 bases and J by 0 bases, with 13 bases of the junction left unmatched. Germline values: CDR1 MNHEY, CDR2 SVGEGT. CDR3 size: 17 residues.

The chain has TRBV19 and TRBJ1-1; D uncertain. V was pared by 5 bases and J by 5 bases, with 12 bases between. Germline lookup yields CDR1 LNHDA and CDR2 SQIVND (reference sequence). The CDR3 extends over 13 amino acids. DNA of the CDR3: TGTGCCAGTAGTGACCGTGGGGTGACTGAAGCTTTCTTT. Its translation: CASSDRGVTEAFF.